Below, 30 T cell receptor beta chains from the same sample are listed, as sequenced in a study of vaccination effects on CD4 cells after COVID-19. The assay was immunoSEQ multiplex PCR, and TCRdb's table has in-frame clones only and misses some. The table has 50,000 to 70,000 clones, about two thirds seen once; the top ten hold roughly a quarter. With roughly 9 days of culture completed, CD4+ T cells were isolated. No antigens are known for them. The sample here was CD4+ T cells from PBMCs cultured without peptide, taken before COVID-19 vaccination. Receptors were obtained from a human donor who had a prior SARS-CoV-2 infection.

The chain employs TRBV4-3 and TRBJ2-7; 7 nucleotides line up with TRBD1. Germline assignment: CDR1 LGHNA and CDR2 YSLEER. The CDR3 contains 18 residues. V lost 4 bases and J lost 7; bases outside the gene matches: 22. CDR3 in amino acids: CASSPRPPQGLPNWEQYF. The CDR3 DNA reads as TGCGCCAGCAGCCCACGTCCCCCACAGGGGCTCCCTAATTGGGAGCAGTACTTC.

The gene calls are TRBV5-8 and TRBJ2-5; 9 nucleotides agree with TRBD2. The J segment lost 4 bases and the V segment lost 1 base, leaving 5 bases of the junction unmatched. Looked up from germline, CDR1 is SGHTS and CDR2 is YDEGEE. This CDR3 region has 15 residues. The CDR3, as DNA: TGTGCCAGCAGCTTGAGTCTAGCGGGGATAGAGACCCAGTACTTC. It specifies CASSLSLAGIETQYF.

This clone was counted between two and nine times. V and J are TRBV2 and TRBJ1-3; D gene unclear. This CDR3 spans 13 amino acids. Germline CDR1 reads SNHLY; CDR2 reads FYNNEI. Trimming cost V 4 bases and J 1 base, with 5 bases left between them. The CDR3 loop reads CASSVDSGNTIYF. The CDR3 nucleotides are TGTGCCAGCAGTGTGGATTCTGGAAACACCATATATTTT.

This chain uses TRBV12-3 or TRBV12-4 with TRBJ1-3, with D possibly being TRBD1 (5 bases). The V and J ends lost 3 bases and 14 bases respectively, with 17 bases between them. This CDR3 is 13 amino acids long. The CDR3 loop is CASSFLTGPGLYF. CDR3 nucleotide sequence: TGTGCCAGCAGTTTCCTAACCGGTCCGGGACTATATTTT.

DNA of the CDR3: TGTGCCAGCAGCTTACAGAAAGGTCGAGAGACCCAGTACTTC. The encoded protein is CASSLQKGRETQYF. The V and J genes are TRBV7-2 and TRBJ2-5, with D unclear. Germline V lookup: CDR1 SGHTA, CDR2 FQGNSA. The CDR3 length is 14 residues. V dropped 2 bases and J dropped 4 bases, with 11 bases sitting between them.

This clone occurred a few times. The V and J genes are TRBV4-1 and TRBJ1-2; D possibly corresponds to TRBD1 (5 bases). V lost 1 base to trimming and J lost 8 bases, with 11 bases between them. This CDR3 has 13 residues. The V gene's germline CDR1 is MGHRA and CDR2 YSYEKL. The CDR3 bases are TGCGCCAGCAGCCAAGTCGACAGCGGGGGCTACACCTTC. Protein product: CASSQVDSGGYTF.

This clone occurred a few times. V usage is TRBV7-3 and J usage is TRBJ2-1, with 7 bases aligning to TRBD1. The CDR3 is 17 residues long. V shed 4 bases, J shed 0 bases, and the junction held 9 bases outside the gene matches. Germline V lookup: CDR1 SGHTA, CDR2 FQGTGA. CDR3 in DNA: TGTGCCAGCAGCTCGTTAGGGGGCAGATACTCCTACAATGAGCAGTTCTTC. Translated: CASSSLGGRYSYNEQFF.

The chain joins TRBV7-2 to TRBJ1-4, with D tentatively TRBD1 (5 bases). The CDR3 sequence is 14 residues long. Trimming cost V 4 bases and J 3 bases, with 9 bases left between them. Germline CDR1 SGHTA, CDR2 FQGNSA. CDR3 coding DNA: TGTGCCAGCAGCTACCGGGGCCCTAATGAAAAACTGTTTTTT. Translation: CASSYRGPNEKLFF.

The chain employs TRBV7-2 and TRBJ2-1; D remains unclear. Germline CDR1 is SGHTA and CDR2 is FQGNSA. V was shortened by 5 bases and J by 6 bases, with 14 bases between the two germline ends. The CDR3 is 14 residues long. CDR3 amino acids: CASSPYLRGNEQFF. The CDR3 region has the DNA TGTGCCAGCAGCCCGTATCTCCGCGGCAATGAGCAGTTCTTC.

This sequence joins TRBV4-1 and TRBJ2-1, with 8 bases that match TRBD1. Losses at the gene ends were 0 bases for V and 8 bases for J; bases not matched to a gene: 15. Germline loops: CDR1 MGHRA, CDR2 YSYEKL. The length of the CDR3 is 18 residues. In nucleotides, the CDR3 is TGCGCCAGCAGCCAAGATACGAAATGGGACAGGAGGGGAGATGAGCAGTTCTTC. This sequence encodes CASSQDTKWDRRGDEQFF.

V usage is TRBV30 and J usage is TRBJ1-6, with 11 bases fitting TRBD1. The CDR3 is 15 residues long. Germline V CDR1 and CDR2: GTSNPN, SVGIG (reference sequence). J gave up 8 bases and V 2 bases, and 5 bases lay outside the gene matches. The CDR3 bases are TGTGCCTGGAGTTCGGGACAGGGGGTTGATTCACCCCTCCACTTT. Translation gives CAWSSGQGVDSPLHF.

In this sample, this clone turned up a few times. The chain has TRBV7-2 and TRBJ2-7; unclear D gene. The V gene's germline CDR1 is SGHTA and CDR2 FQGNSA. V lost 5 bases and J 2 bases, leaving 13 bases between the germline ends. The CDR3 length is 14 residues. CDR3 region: CASSTRLDTYEQYF. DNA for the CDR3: TGTGCCAGCAGCACCCGACTCGACACCTACGAGCAGTACTTC.

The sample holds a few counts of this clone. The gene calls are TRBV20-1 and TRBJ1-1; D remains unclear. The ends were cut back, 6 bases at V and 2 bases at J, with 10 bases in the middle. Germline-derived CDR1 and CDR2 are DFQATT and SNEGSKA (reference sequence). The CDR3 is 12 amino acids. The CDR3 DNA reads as TGCAGTGCGAGTACGCCCAACACTGAAGCTTTCTTT. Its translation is CSASTPNTEAFF.

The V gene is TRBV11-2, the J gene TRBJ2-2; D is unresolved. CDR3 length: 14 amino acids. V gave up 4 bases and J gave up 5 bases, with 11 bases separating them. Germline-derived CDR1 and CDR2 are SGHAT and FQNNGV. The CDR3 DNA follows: TGTGCCAGCAGCTCCCGTATGGGGACCGGGGAGCTGTTTTTT. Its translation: CASSSRMGTGELFF.

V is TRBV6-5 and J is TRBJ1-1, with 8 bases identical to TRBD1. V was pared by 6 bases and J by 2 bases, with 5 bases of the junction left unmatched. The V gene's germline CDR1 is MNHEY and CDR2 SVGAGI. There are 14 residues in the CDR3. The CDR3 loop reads CASSLGTGNTEAFF. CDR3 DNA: TGTGCCAGCAGCTTAGGGACAGGAAACACTGAAGCTTTCTTT.

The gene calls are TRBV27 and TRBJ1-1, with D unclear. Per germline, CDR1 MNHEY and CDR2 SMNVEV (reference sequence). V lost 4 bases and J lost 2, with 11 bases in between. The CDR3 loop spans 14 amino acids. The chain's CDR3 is CASSWVRTNTEAFF. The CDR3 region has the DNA TGTGCCAGCAGTTGGGTCAGAACTAACACTGAAGCTTTCTTT.

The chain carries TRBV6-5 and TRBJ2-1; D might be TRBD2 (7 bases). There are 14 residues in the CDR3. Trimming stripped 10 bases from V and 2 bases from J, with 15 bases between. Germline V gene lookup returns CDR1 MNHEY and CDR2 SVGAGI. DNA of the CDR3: TGTGCCACCGGGGGCGGGGGCACCTACAATGAGCAGTTCTTC. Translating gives CATGGGGTYNEQFF.

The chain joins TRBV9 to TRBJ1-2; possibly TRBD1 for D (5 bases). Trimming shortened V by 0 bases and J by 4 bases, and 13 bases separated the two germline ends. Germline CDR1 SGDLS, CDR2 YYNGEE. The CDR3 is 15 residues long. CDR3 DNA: TGTGCCAGCAGCGTAGGGGGCAGGGCCCCCTATGGCTACACCTTC. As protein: CASSVGGRAPYGYTF.

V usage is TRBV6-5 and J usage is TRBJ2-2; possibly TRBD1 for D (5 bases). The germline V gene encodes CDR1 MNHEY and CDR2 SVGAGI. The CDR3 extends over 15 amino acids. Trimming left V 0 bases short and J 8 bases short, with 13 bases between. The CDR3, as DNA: TGTGCCAGCAGTTACTCGTTCCAGGGTGGTGGGGAGCTGTTTTTT. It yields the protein CASSYSFQGGGELFF.

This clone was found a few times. CDR3 DNA sequence: TGTGCCAGCAGAGGGATGGACAGTTTCTATAATTCACCCCTCCACTTT. Translating gives CASRGMDSFYNSPLHF. The chain couples TRBV2 to TRBJ1-6, with D possibly being TRBD1 (6 bases). With 6 bases removed from V and 3 bases from J, the gap between germline ends came to 15 bases. CDR1 SNHLY and CDR2 FYNNEI come from the germline V gene. The length of the CDR3 is 16 residues.

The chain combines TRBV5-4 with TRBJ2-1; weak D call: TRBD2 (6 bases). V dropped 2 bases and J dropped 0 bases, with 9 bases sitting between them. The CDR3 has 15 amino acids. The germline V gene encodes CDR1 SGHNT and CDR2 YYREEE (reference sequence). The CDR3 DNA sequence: TGTGCCAGCAGCTTACGGACTACCTCCTACAATGAGCAGTTCTTC. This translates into CASSLRTTSYNEQFF.

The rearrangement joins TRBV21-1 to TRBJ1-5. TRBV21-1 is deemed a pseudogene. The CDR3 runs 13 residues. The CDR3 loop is CASSQPADQPQHF. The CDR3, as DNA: TGTGCCAGCAGCCAGCCAGCAGATCAGCCCCAGCATTTT.

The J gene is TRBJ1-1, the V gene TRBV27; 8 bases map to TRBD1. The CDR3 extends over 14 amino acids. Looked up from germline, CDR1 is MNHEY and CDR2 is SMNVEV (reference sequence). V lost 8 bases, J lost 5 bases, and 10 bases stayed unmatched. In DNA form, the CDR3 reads TGTGCCAGCGGATCGACAGGGGTCATAACTGAAGCTTTCTTT. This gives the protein CASGSTGVITEAFF.

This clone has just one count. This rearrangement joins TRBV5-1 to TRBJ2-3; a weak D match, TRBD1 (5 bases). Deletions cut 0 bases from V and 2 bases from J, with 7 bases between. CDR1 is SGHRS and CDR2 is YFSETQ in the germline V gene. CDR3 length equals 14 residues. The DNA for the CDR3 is TGCGCCAGCAGCTTGGGACAGCCCACAGATACGCAGTATTTT. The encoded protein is CASSLGQPTDTQYF.

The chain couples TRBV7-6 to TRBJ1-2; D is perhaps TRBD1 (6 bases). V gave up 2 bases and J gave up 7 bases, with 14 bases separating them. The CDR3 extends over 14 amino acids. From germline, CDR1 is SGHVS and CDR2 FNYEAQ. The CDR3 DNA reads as TGTGCCAGCAGCTTACGGGGGGGGGCGCGTGGCTACACCTTC. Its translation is CASSLRGGARGYTF.

CDR3 in amino acids: CASSSRTGENEKLFF. In nucleotides, the CDR3 is TGTGCCAGCAGCTCGCGGACAGGAGAAAATGAAAAACTGTTTTTT. The chain joins TRBV7-2 to TRBJ1-4, with 7 positions matching TRBD1. The CDR3 totals 15 residues. CDR1 and CDR2 (germline): SGHTA, FQGNSA. The V gene end was trimmed by 4 bases and the J gene end by 5 bases; junction bases not matched to a gene: 7.

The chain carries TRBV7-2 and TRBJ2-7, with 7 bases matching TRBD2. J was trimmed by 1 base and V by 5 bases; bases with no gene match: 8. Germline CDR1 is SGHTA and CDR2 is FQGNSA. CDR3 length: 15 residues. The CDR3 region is CASSRAAGDSYEQYF. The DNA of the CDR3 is TGTGCCAGCAGCCGTGCGGCGGGGGATTCCTACGAGCAGTACTTC.

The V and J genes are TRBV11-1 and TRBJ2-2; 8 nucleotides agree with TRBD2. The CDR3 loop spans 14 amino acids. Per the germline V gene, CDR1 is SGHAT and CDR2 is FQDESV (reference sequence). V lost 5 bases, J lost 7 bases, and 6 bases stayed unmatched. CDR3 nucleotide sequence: TGTGCCAGCAGCGGCGGGGGGAGGGACGGGGAGCTGTTTTTT. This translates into CASSGGGRDGELFF.

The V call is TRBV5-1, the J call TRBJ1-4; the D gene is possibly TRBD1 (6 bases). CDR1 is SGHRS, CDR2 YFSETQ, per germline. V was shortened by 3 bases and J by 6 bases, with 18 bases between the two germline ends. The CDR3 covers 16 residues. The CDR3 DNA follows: TGCGCCAGCAGCTCAGGGGTCCAGGTGAATCATGAAAAACTGTTTTTT. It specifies CASSSGVQVNHEKLFF.

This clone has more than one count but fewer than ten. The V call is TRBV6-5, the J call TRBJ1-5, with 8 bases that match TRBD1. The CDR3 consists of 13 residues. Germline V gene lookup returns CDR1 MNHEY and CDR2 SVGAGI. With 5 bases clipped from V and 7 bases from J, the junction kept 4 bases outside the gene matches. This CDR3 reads CASSPRGQQPQHF. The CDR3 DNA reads TGTGCCAGCAGTCCCAGGGGGCAGCAGCCCCAGCATTTT.